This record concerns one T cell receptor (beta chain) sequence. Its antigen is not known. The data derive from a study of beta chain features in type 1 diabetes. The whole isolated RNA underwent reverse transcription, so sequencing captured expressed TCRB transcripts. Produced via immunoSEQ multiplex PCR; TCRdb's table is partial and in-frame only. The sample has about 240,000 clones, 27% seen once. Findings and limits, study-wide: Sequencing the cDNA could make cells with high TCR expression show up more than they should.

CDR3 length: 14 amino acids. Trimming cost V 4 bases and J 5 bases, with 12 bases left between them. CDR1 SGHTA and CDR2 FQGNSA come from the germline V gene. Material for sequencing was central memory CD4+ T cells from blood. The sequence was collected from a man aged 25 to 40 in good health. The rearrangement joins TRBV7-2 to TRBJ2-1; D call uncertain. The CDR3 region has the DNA TGTGCCAGCAGCTCCCCCCCCTCTCACAATGAGCAGTTCTTC. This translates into CASSSPPSHNEQFF.